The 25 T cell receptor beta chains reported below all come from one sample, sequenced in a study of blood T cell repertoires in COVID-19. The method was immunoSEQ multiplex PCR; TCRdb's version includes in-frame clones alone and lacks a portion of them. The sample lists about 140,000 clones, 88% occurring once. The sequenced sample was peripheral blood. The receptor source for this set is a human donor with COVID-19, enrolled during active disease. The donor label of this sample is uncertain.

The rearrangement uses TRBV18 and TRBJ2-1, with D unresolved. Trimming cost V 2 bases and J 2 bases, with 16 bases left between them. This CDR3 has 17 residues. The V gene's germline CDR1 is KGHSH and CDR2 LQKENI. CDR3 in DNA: TGTGCCAGCTCACCAACCAATGAGGCCGCTCCCTACAATGAGCAGTTCTTC. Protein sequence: CASSPTNEAAPYNEQFF.

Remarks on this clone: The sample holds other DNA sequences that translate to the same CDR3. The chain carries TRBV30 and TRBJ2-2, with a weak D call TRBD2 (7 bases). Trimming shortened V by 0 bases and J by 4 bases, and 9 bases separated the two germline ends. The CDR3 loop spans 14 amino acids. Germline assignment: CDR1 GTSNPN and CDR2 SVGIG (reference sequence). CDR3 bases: TGTGCCTGGAGTGTGGGAGGGGGCACCGGGGAGCTGTTTTTT. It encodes CAWSVGGGTGELFF.

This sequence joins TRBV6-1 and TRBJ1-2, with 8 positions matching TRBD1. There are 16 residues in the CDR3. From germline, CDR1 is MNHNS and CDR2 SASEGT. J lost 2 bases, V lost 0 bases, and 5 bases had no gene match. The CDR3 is CASSEANRGWNYGYTF. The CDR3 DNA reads TGTGCCAGCAGTGAAGCCAACAGGGGGTGGAACTATGGCTACACCTTC.

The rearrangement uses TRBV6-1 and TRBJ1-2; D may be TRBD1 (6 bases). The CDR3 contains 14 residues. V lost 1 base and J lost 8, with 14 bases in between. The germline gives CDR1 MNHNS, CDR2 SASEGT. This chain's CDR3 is CASSEVPGAAGYTF. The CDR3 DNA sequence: TGTGCCAGCAGTGAAGTGCCAGGGGCCGCCGGCTACACCTTC.

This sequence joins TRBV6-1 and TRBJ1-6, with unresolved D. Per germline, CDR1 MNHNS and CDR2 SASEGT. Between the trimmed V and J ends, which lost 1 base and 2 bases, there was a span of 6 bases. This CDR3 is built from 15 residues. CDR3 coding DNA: TGTGCCAGCAGTGAAGGAGGTACCTATAATTCACCCCTCCACTTT. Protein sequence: CASSEGGTYNSPLHF.

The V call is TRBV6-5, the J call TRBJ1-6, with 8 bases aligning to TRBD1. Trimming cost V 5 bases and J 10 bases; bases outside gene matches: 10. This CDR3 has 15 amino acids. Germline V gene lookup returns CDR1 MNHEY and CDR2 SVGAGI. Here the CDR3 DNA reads TGTGCCAGCAGTCAAAATGACAGGGGTAACTCACCCCTCCACTTT. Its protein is CASSQNDRGNSPLHF.

CDR3 residues: CASSLGGERREQYF. CDR3 nucleotides: TGTGCCAGCAGCTTGGGGGGGGAAAGACGCGAGCAGTACTTC. The J gene is TRBJ2-7, the V gene TRBV5-4, with D possibly TRBD2 on 6 matching bases. There are 14 residues in the CDR3. Per the germline V gene, CDR1 is SGHNT and CDR2 is YYREEE (reference sequence). The V and J ends lost 0 bases and 6 bases respectively, with 13 bases between them.

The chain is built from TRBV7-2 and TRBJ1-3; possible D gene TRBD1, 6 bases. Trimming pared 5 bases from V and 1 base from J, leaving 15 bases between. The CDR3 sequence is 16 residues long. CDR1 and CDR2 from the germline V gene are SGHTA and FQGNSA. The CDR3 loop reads CASSPQGSGSGNTIYF. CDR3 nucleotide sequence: TGTGCCAGCAGCCCCCAGGGGTCCGGGTCTGGAAACACCATATATTTT. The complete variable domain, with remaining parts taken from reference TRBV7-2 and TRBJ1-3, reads GAGVSQSPSNKVTEKGKDVELRCDPISGHTALYWYRQSLGQGLEFLIYFQGNSAPDKSGLPSDRFSAERTGGSVSTLTIQRTQQEDSAVYLCASSPQGSGSGNTIYFGEGSWLTVV.

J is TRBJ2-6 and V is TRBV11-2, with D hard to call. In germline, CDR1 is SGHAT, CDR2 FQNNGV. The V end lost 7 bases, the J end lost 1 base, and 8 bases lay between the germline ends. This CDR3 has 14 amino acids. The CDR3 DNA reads TGTGCCAGCACGGTCGGTTCTGGGGCCAACGTCCTGACTTTC. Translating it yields CASTVGSGANVLTF.

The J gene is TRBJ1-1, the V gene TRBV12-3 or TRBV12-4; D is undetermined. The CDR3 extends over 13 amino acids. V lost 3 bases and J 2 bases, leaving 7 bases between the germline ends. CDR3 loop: CASSFRGNTEAFF. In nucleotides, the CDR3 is TGTGCCAGCAGTTTTAGAGGTAACACTGAAGCTTTCTTT.

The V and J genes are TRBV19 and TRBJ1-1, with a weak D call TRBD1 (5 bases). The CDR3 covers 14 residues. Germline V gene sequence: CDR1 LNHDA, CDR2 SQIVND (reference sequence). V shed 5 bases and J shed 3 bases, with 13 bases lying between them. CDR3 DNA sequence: TGTGCCAGTAGTGGGAACAGGCGTGACACTGAAGCTTTCTTT. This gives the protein CASSGNRRDTEAFF.

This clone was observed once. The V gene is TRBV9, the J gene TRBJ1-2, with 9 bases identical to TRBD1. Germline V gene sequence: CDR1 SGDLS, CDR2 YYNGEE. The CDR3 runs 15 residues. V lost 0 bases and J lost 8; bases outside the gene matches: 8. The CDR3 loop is CASSVGTGGFKGYTF. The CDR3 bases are TGTGCCAGCAGCGTAGGCACAGGGGGCTTTAAGGGCTACACCTTC.

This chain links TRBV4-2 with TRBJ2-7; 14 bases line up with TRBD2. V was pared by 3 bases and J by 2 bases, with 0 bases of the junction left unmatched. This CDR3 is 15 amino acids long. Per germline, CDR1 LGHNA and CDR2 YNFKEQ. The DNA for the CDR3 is TGTGCCAGCAGCCAGGGACTAGCGGGAGCCTACGAGCAGTACTTC. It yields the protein CASSQGLAGAYEQYF.

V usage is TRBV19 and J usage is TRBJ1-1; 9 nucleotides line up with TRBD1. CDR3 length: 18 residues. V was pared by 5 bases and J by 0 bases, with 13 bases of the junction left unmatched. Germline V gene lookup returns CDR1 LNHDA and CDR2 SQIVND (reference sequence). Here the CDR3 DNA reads TGTGCCAGTAGTCCGCGGACAGGGGCCCGACTTATGAACACTGAAGCTTTCTTT. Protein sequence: CASSPRTGARLMNTEAFF.

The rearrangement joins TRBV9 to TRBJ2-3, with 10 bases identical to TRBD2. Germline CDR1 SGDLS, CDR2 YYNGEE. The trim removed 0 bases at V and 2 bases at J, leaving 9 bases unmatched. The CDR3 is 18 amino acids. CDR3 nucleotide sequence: TGTGCCAGCAGCGTAGCTACGGCTAGCGGGGGCCTCACAGATACGCAGTATTTT. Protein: CASSVATASGGLTDTQYF.

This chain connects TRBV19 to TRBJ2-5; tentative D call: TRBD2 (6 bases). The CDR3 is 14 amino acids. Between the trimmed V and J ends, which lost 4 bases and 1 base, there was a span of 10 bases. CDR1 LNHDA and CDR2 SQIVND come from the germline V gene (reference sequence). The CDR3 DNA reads TGTGCCAGTAGTAGCGGGACTTTCCAAGAGACCCAGTACTTC. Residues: CASSSGTFQETQYF.

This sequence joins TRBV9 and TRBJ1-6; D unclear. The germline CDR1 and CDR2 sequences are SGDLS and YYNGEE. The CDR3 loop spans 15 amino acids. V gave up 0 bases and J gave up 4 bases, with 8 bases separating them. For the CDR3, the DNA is TGTGCCAGCAGCGTAGAATCCACTTATAATTCACCCCTCCACTTT. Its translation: CASSVESTYNSPLHF. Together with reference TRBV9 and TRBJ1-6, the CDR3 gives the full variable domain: DSGVTQTPKHLITATGQRVTLRCSPRSGDLSVYWYQQSLDQGLQFLIQYYNGEERAKGNILERFSAQQFPDLHSELNLSSLELGDSALYFCASSVESTYNSPLHFGNGTRLTVT.

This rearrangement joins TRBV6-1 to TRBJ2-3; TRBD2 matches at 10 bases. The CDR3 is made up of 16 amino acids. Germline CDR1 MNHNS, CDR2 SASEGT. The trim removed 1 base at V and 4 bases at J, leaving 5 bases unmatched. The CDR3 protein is CASSEEAGGLSDTQYF. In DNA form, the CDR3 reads TGTGCCAGCAGTGAAGAAGCGGGGGGGCTTTCAGATACGCAGTATTTT.

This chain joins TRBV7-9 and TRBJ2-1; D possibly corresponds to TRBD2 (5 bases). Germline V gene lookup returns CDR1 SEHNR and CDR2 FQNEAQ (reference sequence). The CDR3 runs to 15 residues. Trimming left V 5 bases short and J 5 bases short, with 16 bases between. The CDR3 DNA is TGTGCCAGCAGCCACCCGTTGCGGGTCCACAATGAGCAGTTCTTC. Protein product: CASSHPLRVHNEQFF.

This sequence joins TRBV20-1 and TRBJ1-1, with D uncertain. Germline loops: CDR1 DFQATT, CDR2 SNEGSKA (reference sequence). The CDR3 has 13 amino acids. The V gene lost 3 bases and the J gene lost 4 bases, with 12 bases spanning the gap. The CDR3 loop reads CSASTGSGTEAFF. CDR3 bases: TGCAGTGCTAGTACCGGGTCGGGCACTGAAGCTTTCTTT.

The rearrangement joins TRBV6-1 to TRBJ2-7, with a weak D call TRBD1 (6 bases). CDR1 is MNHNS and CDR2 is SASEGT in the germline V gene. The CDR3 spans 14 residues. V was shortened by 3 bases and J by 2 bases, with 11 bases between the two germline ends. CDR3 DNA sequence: TGTGCCAGCAGTGAGCGCACAGGGCCCTACGAGCAGTACTTC. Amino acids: CASSERTGPYEQYF.

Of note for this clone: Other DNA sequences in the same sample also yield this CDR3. The CDR3 nucleotides are TGCGCCAGCAGCTTGGATCCAGGGGACTATGGCTACACCTTC. This encodes CASSLDPGDYGYTF. The chain joins TRBV5-1 to TRBJ1-2, with D possibly TRBD1 on 6 matching bases. Per germline, CDR1 SGHRS and CDR2 YFSETQ. This CDR3 region has 14 residues. The germline V and J ends were trimmed by 0 bases and 3 bases, with 9 bases remaining between them.

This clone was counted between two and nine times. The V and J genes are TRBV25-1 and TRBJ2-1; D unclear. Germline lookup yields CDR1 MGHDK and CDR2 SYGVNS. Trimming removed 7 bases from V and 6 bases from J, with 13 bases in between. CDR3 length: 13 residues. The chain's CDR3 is CASTAGSGNEQFF. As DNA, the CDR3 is TGTGCCAGCACTGCCGGATCAGGCAATGAGCAGTTCTTC.

The CDR3 nucleotides read TGCGCCAGCAGGCCTATCAACGGTGAGCAGTTCTTC. Residues: CASRPINGEQFF. The chain employs TRBV4-1 and TRBJ2-1, with unresolved D. Trimming shortened V by 6 bases and J by 9 bases, and 12 bases separated the two germline ends. The germline CDR1 and CDR2 sequences are MGHRA and YSYEKL. This CDR3 is built from 12 residues.

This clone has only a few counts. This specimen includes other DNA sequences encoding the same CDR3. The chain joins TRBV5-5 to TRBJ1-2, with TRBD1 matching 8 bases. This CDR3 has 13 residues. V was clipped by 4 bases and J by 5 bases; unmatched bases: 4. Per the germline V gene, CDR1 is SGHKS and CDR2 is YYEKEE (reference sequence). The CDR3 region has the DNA TGTGCCAGCAGCCAGACAGGGGATTATGGCTACACCTTC. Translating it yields CASSQTGDYGYTF. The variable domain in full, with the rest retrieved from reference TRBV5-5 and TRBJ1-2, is DAGVTQSPTHLIKTRGQQVTLRCSPISGHKSVSWYQQVLGQGPQFIFQYYEKEERGRGNFPDRFSARQFPNYSSELNVNALLLGDSALYLCASSQTGDYGYTFGSGTRLTVV.